These T cell receptor beta chains were read from a single sample in a study of T cells in Graves' hyperthyroidism and ophthalmopathy. From the multiplex PCR reads, TCRdb called clonotypes with MiXCR, one entry per CDR3 protein. Among under 350,000 distinct CDR3 sequences listed, 17% were seen once. Sequenced material: blood. All receptors come from an older woman with Graves' ophthalmopathy. Each CDR3 is given with its conserved first and last residue. The D gene is left open where the match is weak. Size tells how often a clone was seen (once, few, many) or the class of an expanded clone, and some rows leave it out.

clone size	D gene	J gene	V gene	CDR3 protein	CDR3 DNA
-	TRBD1	TRBJ1-3	TRBV27	CASREDRASGNTIYF	TGTGCCAGCAGAGAAGACAGGGCGTCTGGAAACACCATATATTTT
many	-	TRBJ1-3	TRBV7-2	CASSLGGYSGNTIYF	TGTGCCAGCAGCCTAGGCGGGTACTCTGGAAACACCATATATTTT
-	TRBD2	TRBJ2-5	TRBV5-1	CASSPGGTRQETQYF	TGCGCCAGCAGCCCGGGGGGAACGAGACAAGAGACCCAGTACTTC
many	TRBD1	TRBJ2-7	TRBV20-1	CSARWTGGEKVYEQYF	TGCAGTGCTAGATGGACAGGGGGCGAGAAGGTCTACGAGCAGTACTTC
many	-	TRBJ1-2	TRBV28	CATSVYGYGYTF	TGTGCCACCAGTGTGTATGGGTATGGCTACACCTTC
many	-	TRBJ2-2	TRBV7-2	CASRSSNTGELFF	TGTGCCAGCAGGTCATCGAACACCGGGGAGCTGTTTTTT
many	-	TRBJ2-3	TRBV2	CASSRDEDTQYF	TGTGCCAGCAGTCGCGACGAAGATACGCAGTATTTT
many	TRBD1	TRBJ1-2	TRBV6-2/TRBV6-3	CASNQGARDYGYTF	TGTGCCAGCAATCAGGGGGCACGAGACTATGGCTACACCTTC
many	-	TRBJ2-2	TRBV5-1	CASSLGLRSGELFF	TGCGCCAGCAGCTTGGGACTGCGGTCCGGGGAGCTGTTTTTT
-	TRBD1	TRBJ2-3	TRBV2	CASSATGGHTQYF	TGTGCCAGCAGTGCCACAGGGGGTCATACGCAGTATTTT
few	-	TRBJ2-3	TRBV7-7	CASSSPRPQVPKDTQYF	TGTGCTAGCAGCTCCCCCCGTCCCCAGGTTCCTAAGGATACGCAGTATTTT
-	TRBD2	TRBJ2-1	TRBV3-1	CASSLRASGSQDEQFF	TGTGCCAGCAGCCTCCGGGCTAGCGGGAGTCAGGATGAGCAGTTCTTC
few	TRBD1	TRBJ2-7	TRBV27	CASSPETGGAGEQYF	TGTGCCAGCAGTCCGGAGACAGGGGGCGCGGGCGAGCAGTACTTC
many	-	TRBJ2-2	TRBV20-1	CSARGGVTNTGELFF	TGCAGTGCTAGAGGTGGCGTAACGAACACCGGGGAGCTGTTTTTT
-	TRBD1	TRBJ1-4	TRBV5-1	CASSSGQGASNEKLFF	TGCGCCAGCAGCTCGGGACAGGGCGCTTCTAATGAAAAACTGTTTTTT
many	-	TRBJ1-5	TRBV6-1	CASSSRGGNQPQHF	TGTGCCAGCAGTTCCAGGGGCGGCAATCAGCCCCAGCATTTT
many	-	TRBJ1-5	TRBV2	CASSLRRDFNQPQHF	TGTGCCAGCAGTCTAAGACGGGACTTCAATCAGCCCCAGCATTTT
-	TRBD2	TRBJ2-1	TRBV12-5	CASGSPRTSPPRNEQFF	TGTGCTAGTGGTTCCCCTCGGACTAGCCCGCCTCGGAATGAGCAGTTCTTC
many	-	TRBJ1-1	TRBV13	CASRDFEAFF	TGTGCCAGTCGAGACTTTGAAGCTTTCTTT
-	-	TRBJ2-7	TRBV11-2	CASSFPGQSSYEQYF	TGTGCCAGCAGCTTTCCCGGACAGAGCTCCTACGAGCAGTACTTC
few	-	TRBJ2-7	TRBV18	CASSRDISQSYEQYF	TGTGCCAGCTCCCGTGACATATCTCAGTCCTACGAGCAGTACTTC
-	-	TRBJ2-4	TRBV19	CASTFGSAKNIQYF	TGTGCCAGTACGTTTGGCTCGGCCAAAAACATTCAGTACTTC
many	-	TRBJ2-2	TRBV5-1	CASGSGTTLTGELFF	TGCGCCAGCGGTTCCGGGACAACCCTTACCGGGGAGCTGTTTTTT
many	-	TRBJ1-2	TRBV12-3/TRBV12-4	CASSFAGYGYTF	TGTGCCAGCAGTTTTGCAGGATATGGCTACACCTTC
many	TRBD1	TRBJ1-1	TRBV11-2	CASSADRGAAEAFF	TGTGCCAGCAGCGCGGACAGGGGAGCTGCTGAAGCTTTCTTT
-	-	TRBJ2-7	TRBV27	CASRPLTTYEQYF	TGTGCCAGCAGACCCTTAACAACTTACGAGCAGTACTTC
many	-	TRBJ2-1	TRBV25-1	CASSDPVGSPDANEQFF	TGTGCCAGCAGTGATCCCGTCGGCAGCCCGGACGCCAATGAGCAGTTCTTC
many	-	TRBJ2-3	TRBV29-1	CSVEQGMGDTQYF	TGCAGCGTTGAACAGGGGATGGGGGATACGCAGTATTTT
few	-	TRBJ1-3	TRBV9	CASSVVGSGNTIYF	TGTGCCAGCAGCGTAGTGGGATCTGGAAACACCATATATTTT
many	-	TRBJ1-1	TRBV3-1	CASSPRDGRVTEAFF	TGTGCCAGCAGCCCTCGGGATGGCAGGGTCACTGAAGCTTTCTTT
-	-	TRBJ2-1	TRBV2	CASTSGVRSYNEQFF	TGTGCCAGCACCTCCGGGGTTAGGTCCTACAATGAGCAGTTCTTC
-	-	TRBJ1-2	TRBV6-1	CASSDAGGAGNYGYTF	TGTGCCAGCAGTGACGCAGGAGGGGCTGGTAACTATGGCTACACCTTC
-	TRBD1	TRBJ2-4	TRBV19	CASSIPGLGQGTDIQYF	TGTGCCAGTAGTATACCAGGGTTGGGACAGGGAACGGACATTCAGTACTTC
few	-	TRBJ1-2	TRBV9	CASSVASGQYGYTF	TGTGCCAGCAGCGTAGCTTCCGGGCAATATGGCTACACCTTC
many	-	TRBJ1-1	TRBV6-1	CASSKTGNTEAFF	TGTGCCAGCAGTAAGACAGGGAACACTGAAGCTTTCTTT